This T cell receptor beta chain comes out of a study of T cell responses to AZD1222 COVID-19 vaccine. Study-level results: Mostly white British, mostly female donors; authors suggested clonal diversity may be underestimated. Sampling captured repertoires only after the peak T cell response. After two AZD1222 doses, spike-specific TCR breadth and depth rose versus day 0. As reported, nearly half of all spike-specific TCRs target variant regions that are unmutated.

Some clones are missing from TCRdb's copy, which holds only in-frame ones; the method was immunoSEQ multiplex PCR. This table holds around 110,000 clones, approximately 90% found once. The germline CDR1 and CDR2 sequences are LNHDA and SQIVND (reference sequence). The length of the CDR3 is 14 residues. Losses at the gene ends were 3 bases for V and 4 bases for J; bases not matched to a gene: 3. On this clone: Its antigen is currently unknown. The same CDR3 arises from other DNA sequences in this sample as well.

This specimen was peripheral blood, taken 28 days after the second AZD1222 dose. This sequence originates from an adult who received the AZD1222 COVID-19 vaccine. The chain has TRBV19 and TRBJ1-5, with 7 bases lining up with TRBD1. The CDR3 bases are TGTGCCAGTAGTATCCAGGGGGGGAATCAGCCCCAGCATTTT. It specifies CASSIQGGNQPQHF.